This TCR beta chain comes out of a study of blood T cell repertoires in COVID-19. Study information: Whether acute or convalescent, the COVID-19 samples came from the United States, Italy and Spain.

Participant ages covered about 18 to 95 years across around 22 US areas. The study assigned cohorts using participant-reported clinical history. Sequencing was performed with immunoSEQ multiplex PCR; in TCRdb, only in-frame clones are kept and a portion is missing. The sample has about 190,000 clones; about 81% are singletons. This CDR3 spans 19 amino acids. The V gene end was trimmed by 0 bases and the J gene end by 3 bases; junction bases not matched to a gene: 9. Germline CDR1 reads SGDLS; CDR2 reads YYNGEE. Material: PBMCs or T cells enriched from blood (not recorded which). V gene TRBV9 combines with J gene TRBJ2-4, with 13 bases aligning to TRBD2. The TCR comes from a woman in her twenties or thirties who had recovered from COVID-19. CDR3 nucleotides: TGTGCCAGCAGCGTAGATGGACTAGCGGGGGACCTCAACAAAAACATTCAGTACTTC. This codes for CASSVDGLAGDLNKNIQYF. Combining the CDR3 with reference TRBV9 and TRBJ2-4 gives the whole variable domain DSGVTQTPKHLITATGQRVTLRCSPRSGDLSVYWYQQSLDQGLQFLIQYYNGEERAKGNILERFSAQQFPDLHSELNLSSLELGDSALYFCASSVDGLAGDLNKNIQYFGAGTRLSVL.